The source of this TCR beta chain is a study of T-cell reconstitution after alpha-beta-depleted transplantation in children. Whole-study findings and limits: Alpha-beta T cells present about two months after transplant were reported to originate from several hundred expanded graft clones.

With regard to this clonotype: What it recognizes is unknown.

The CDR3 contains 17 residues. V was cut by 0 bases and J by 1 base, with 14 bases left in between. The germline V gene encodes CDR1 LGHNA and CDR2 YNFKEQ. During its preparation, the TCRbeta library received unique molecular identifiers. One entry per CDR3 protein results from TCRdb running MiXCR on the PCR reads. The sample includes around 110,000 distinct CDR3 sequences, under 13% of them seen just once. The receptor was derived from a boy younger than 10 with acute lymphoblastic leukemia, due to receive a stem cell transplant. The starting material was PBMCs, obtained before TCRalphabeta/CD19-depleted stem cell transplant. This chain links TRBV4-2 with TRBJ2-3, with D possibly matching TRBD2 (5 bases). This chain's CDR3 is CASSQEPRGSGTDTQYF. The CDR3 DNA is TGTGCCAGCAGCCAAGAGCCCCGTGGTAGCGGCACAGATACGCAGTATTTT.